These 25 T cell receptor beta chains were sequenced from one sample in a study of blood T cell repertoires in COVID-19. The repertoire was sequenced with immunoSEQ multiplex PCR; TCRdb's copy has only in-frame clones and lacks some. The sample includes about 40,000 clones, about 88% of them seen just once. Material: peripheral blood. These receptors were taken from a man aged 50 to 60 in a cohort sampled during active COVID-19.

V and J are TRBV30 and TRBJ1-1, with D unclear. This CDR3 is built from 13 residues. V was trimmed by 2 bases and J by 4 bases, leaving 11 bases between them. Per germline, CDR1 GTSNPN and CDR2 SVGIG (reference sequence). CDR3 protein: CAWSLEEGTEAFF. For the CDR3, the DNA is TGTGCCTGGAGTCTGGAGGAAGGCACTGAAGCTTTCTTT. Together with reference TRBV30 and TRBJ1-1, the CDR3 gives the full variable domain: SQTIHQWPATLVQPVGSPLSLECTVEGTSNPNLYWYRQAAGRGLQLLFYSVGIGQISSEVPQNLSASRPQDRQFILSSKKLLLSDSGFYLCAWSLEEGTEAFFGQGTRLTVV.

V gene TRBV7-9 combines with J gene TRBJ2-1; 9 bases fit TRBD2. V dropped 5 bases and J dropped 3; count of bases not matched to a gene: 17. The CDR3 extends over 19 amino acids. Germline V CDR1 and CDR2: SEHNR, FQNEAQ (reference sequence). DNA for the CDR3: TGTGCCAGCAGCCCCCCAGCGGGAGGCCTACCAACGGGCTACAATGAGCAGTTCTTC. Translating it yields CASSPPAGGLPTGYNEQFF.

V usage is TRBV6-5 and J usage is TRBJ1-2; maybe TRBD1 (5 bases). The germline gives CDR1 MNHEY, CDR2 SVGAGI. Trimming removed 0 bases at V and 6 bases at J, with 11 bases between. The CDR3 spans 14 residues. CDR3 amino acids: CASSYSAGRDGYTF. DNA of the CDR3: TGTGCCAGCAGTTACTCGGCAGGGAGGGATGGCTACACCTTC.

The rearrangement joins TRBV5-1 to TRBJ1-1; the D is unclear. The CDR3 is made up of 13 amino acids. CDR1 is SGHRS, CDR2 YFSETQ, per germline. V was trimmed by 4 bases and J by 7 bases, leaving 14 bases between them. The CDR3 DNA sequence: TGCGCCAGCAGCCTCGCCCCTGCAGATGAAGCTTTCTTT. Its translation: CASSLAPADEAFF.

The CDR3 reads CASTTTEGMGEKLFF. The CDR3 bases are TGTGCCAGCACAACGACGGAGGGAATGGGCGAAAAACTGTTTTTT. The rearrangement joins TRBV28 to TRBJ1-4; no reliable D call. In germline, CDR1 is MDHEN, CDR2 SYDVKM. Trimming took 7 bases from V and 8 from J, leaving 20 bases between them. This CDR3 spans 15 amino acids.

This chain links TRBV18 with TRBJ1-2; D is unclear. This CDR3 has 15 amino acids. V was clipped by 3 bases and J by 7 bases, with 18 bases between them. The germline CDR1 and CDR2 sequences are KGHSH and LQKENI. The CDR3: CASSPSGVAAGGYTF. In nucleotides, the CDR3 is TGTGCCAGCTCACCGAGCGGGGTCGCGGCGGGTGGCTACACCTTC.

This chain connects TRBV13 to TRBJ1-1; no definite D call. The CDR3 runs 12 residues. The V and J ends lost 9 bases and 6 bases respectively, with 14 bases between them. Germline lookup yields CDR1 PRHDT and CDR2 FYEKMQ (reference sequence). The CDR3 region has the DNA TGTGCCAGTACGACGGGGAGCGCTGAAGCTTTCTTT. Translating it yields CASTTGSAEAFF. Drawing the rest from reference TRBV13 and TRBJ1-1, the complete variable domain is AAGVIQSPRHLIKEKRETATLKCYPIPRHDTVYWYQQGPGQDPQFLISFYEKMQSDKGSIPDRFSAQQFSDYHSELNMSSLELGDSALYFCASTTGSAEAFFGQGTRLTVV.

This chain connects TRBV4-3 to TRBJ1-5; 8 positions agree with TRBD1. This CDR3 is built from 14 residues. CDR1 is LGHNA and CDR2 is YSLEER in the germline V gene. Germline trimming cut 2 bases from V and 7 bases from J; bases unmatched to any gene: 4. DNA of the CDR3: TGCGCCAGCAGCCAACGGACAGGGAGGCAGCCCCAGCATTTT. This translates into CASSQRTGRQPQHF.

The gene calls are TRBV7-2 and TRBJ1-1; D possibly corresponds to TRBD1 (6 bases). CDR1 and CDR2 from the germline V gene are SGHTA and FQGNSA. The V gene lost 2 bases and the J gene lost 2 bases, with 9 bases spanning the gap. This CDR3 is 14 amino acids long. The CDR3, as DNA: TGTGCCAGCAGCTTATTCGGGACAAACACTGAAGCTTTCTTT. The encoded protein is CASSLFGTNTEAFF. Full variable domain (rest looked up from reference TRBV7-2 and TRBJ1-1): GAGVSQSPSNKVTEKGKDVELRCDPISGHTALYWYRQSLGQGLEFLIYFQGNSAPDKSGLPSDRFSAERTGGSVSTLTIQRTQQEDSAVYLCASSLFGTNTEAFFGQGTRLTVV.

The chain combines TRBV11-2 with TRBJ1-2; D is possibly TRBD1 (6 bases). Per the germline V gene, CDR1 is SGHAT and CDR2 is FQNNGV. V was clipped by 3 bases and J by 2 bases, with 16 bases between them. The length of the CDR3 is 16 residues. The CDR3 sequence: CASSLMPGQTNYGYTF. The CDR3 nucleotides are TGTGCCAGCAGCTTGATGCCGGGACAAACAAACTATGGCTACACCTTC.

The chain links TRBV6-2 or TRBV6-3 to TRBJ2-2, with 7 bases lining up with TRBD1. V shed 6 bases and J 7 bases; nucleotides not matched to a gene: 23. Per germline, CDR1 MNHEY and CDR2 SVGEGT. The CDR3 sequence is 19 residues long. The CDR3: CASSRLTPPGQWRDGELFF. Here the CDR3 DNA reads TGTGCCAGCAGCCGACTTACGCCTCCGGGACAGTGGAGAGACGGGGAGCTGTTTTTT.

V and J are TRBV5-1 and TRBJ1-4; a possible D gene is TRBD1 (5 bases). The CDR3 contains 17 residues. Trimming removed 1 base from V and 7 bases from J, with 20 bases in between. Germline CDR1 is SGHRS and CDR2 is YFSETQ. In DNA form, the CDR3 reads TGCGCCAGCAGCTTGACCCCAGGGCTTTACGTTGGTGAAAAACTGTTTTTT. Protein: CASSLTPGLYVGEKLFF.

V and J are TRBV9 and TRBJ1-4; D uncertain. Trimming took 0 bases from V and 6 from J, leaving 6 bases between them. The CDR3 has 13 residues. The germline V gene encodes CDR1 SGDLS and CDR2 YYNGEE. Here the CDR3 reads CASSVDSDEKLFF. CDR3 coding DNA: TGTGCCAGCAGCGTAGATAGTGATGAAAAACTGTTTTTT.

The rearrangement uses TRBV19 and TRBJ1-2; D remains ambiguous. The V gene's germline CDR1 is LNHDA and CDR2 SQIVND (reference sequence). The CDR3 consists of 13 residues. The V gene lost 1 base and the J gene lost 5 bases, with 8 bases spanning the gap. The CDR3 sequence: CASSIGSLYGYTF. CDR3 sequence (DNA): TGTGCCAGTAGTATAGGGAGTTTGTATGGCTACACCTTC.

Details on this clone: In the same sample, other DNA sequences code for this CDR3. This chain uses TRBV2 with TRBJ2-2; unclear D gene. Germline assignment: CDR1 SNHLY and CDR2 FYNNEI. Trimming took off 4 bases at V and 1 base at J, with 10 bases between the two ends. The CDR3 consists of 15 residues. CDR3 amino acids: CASSAGSGNTGELFF. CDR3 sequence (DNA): TGTGCCAGCAGTGCCGGCTCAGGGAACACCGGGGAGCTGTTTTTT.

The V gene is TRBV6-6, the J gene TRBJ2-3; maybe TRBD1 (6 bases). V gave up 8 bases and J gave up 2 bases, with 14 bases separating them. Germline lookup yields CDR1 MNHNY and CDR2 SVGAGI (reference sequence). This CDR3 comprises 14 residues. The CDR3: CASRDTSLTDTQYF. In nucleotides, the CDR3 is TGTGCCAGCCGGGACACGTCGCTCACAGATACGCAGTATTTT.

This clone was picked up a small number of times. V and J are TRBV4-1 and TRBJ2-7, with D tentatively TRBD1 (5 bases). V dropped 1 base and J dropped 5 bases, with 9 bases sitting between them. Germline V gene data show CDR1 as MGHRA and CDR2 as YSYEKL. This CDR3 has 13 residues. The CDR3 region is CASSQVGRDEQYV. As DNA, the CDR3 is TGCGCCAGCAGCCAAGTAGGCAGGGACGAGCAGTACGTC.

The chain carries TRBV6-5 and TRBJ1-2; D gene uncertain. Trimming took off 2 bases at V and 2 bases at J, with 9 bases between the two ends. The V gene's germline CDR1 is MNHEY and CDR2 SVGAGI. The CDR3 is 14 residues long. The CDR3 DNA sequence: TGTGCCAGCAGTTACCAACCCGGGAACTATGGCTACACCTTC. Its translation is CASSYQPGNYGYTF.

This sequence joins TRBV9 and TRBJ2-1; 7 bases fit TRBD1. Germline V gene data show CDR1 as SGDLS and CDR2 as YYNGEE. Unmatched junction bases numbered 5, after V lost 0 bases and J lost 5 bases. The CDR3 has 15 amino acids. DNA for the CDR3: TGTGCCAGCAGCGTAGGGGGGACAGCGAACAATGAGCAGTTCTTC. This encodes CASSVGGTANNEQFF.

The CDR3 here is CASSSGTEETQYF. In DNA form, the CDR3 reads TGTGCCAGCAGCTCGGGGACAGAGGAGACCCAGTACTTC. The chain couples TRBV7-3 to TRBJ2-5; 7 bases align to TRBD1. The CDR3 runs 13 residues. The V gene end was trimmed by 4 bases and the J gene end by 5 bases; junction bases not matched to a gene: 4. Looked up from germline, CDR1 is SGHTA and CDR2 is FQGTGA.

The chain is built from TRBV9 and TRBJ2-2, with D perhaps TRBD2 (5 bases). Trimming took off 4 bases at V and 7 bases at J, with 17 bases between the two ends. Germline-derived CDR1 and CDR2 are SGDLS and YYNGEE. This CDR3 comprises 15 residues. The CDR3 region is CASSPLDSPGGELFF. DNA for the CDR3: TGTGCCAGCAGCCCTCTGGACTCCCCCGGCGGGGAGCTGTTTTTT.

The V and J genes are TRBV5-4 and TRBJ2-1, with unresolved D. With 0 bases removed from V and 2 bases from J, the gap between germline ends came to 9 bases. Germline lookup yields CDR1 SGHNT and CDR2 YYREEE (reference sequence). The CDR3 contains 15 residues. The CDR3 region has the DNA TGTGCCAGCAGCTTGGAAGCCCGTGCCTACAATGAGCAGTTCTTC. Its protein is CASSLEARAYNEQFF.

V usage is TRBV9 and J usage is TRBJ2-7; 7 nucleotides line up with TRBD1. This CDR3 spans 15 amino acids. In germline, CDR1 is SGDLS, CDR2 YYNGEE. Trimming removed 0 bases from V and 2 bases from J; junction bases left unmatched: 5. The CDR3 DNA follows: TGTGCCAGCAGCGTAGGACAGGGATTCACCTACGAGCAGTACTTC. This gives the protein CASSVGQGFTYEQYF.

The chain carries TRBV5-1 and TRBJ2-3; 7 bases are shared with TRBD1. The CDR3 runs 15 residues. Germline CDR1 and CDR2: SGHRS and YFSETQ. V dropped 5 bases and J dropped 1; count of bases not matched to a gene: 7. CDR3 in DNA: TGCGCCAGCAGGATACGAGGGGGCGGCACAGATACGCAGTATTTT. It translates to CASRIRGGGTDTQYF.

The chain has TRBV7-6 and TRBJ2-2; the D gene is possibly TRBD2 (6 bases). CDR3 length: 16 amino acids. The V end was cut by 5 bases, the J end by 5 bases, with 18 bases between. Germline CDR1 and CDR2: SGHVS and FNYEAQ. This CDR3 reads CASSPEAGSGTGELFF. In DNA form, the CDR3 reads TGTGCCAGCAGCCCGGAGGCGGGAAGCGGAACCGGGGAGCTGTTTTTT.